These 23 T cell receptor beta chains were sequenced from one sample in a study of T cells in Graves' hyperthyroidism and ophthalmopathy. TCR beta CDR3 region amplification was performed from RNA transcripts. In the first-round RT-PCR of the TCR CDR3, the HTBI primer set was used. TCRdb fed the multiplex PCR reads into MiXCR, producing one record per CDR3 protein. This sample has approximately 700,000 distinct CDR3 sequences, with about 45% found just once. The specimen was peripheral blood or thyroid tissue (not recorded which). Receptor source: an adult man with Graves' disease, either hyperthyroidism or ophthalmopathy (not recorded which).

The rearrangement uses TRBV5-1 and TRBJ1-4, with D uncertain. V was shortened by 1 base and J by 7 bases, with 11 bases between the two germline ends. This CDR3 contains 14 residues. Germline lookup yields CDR1 SGHRS and CDR2 YFSETQ. In DNA form, the CDR3 reads TGCGCCAGCAGCTTGCGGGGATCTGGTGAAAAACTGTTTTTT. Its translation is CASSLRGSGEKLFF.

A note on this clonotype: A much larger clone sits a single nucleotide away, making a read error possible. This sequence joins TRBV7-9 and TRBJ1-2; 7 nucleotides align to TRBD1. Losses at the gene ends were 5 bases for V and 4 bases for J; bases not matched to a gene: 4. The CDR3 consists of 13 residues. CDR1 and CDR2 (germline): SEHNR, FQNEAQ (reference sequence). The CDR3 region is CASSKDRTYGYTF. The CDR3 DNA reads as TGTGCCAGCAGCAAGGACAGGACCTATGGCTACACCTTC.

The chain carries TRBV7-8 and TRBJ1-6, with no clear D. The CDR3 consists of 13 residues. Germline V gene sequence: CDR1 SGHVS, CDR2 FQNEAQ. V was pared by 2 bases and J by 8 bases, with 7 bases between. CDR3 bases: TGTGCCAGCAGCTTAATGGGCTATTCACCCCTCCACTTT. Translated, it gives CASSLMGYSPLHF.

The V gene is TRBV7-9, the J gene TRBJ2-7, with 9 bases identical to TRBD1. Trimming at V came to 5 bases and at J to 6 bases, leaving 2 bases not matched to a gene. The CDR3 loop spans 12 amino acids. Germline V gene lookup returns CDR1 SEHNR and CDR2 FQNEAQ (reference sequence). CDR3 sequence reads: CASSVTGGEQYF. The CDR3 DNA sequence: TGTGCCAGCAGCGTGACAGGGGGCGAGCAGTACTTC.

This clonotype was picked up a small number of times. The rearrangement uses TRBV5-4 and TRBJ1-1; 10 bases line up with TRBD1. Germline-derived CDR1 and CDR2 are SGHNT and YYREEE (reference sequence). After removal of 5 bases from V and 6 bases from J, the junction contained 7 bases not matched to a gene. The CDR3 contains 14 residues. The CDR3 DNA is TGTGCCAGCAGGCGCGACAGGGGGCACGCTGAAGCTTTCTTT. This sequence encodes CASRRDRGHAEAFF.

At least ten counts were recorded for this clonotype. The J gene is TRBJ1-5, the V gene TRBV29-1; no clear D. The CDR3 has 12 amino acids. CDR1 is SQVTM, CDR2 ANQGSEA, per germline. With 5 bases removed from V and 3 bases from J, the gap between germline ends came to 8 bases. CDR3: CSVSQVNQPQHF. The CDR3, as DNA: TGCAGCGTTAGTCAGGTCAATCAGCCCCAGCATTTT. The entire variable domain, with the rest obtained from reference TRBV29-1 and TRBJ1-5, is as follows: SAVISQKPSRDICQRGTSLTIQCQVDSQVTMMFWYRQQPGQSLTLIATANQGSEATYESGFVIDKFPISRPNLTFSTLTVSNMSPEDSSIYLCSVSQVNQPQHFGDGTRLSIL.

The gene calls are TRBV6-4 and TRBJ1-5, with a weak D call TRBD1 (5 bases). CDR3 length: 15 residues. The V gene's germline CDR1 is MRHNA and CDR2 SNTAGT. Between the trimmed V and J ends, which lost 7 bases and 7 bases, there was a span of 20 bases. In DNA form, the CDR3 reads TGTGCCAGCATCTTAGGCCAGGGAGTCGAGCAGCCCCAGCATTTT. Translating it yields CASILGQGVEQPQHF.

This clonotype was observed many times. V is TRBV7-9 and J is TRBJ1-1; a possible D gene is TRBD1 (6 bases). This CDR3 region has 13 residues. Per the germline V gene, CDR1 is SEHNR and CDR2 is FQNEAQ (reference sequence). V was trimmed by 5 bases and J by 5 bases, leaving 12 bases between them. Here the CDR3 DNA reads TGTGCCAGCAGCGCATGGGGGCTGACTGAAGCTTTCTTT. Protein: CASSAWGLTEAFF.

The chain carries TRBV7-6 and TRBJ1-1, with 7 bases aligning to TRBD1. With 2 bases clipped from V and 1 base from J, the junction kept 7 bases outside the gene matches. CDR1 and CDR2 from the germline V gene are SGHVS and FNYEAQ. The CDR3 consists of 16 residues. The CDR3 coding sequence is TGTGCCAGCAGCTTATTAGTTGGGGACAGGAACACTGAAGCTTTCTTT. Translated, it gives CASSLLVGDRNTEAFF.

In this sample, this clonotype turned up a few times. The gene calls are TRBV20-1 and TRBJ1-4, with D tentatively TRBD1 (5 bases). The V gene lost 7 bases and the J gene lost 3 bases, with 9 bases spanning the gap. In germline, CDR1 is DFQATT, CDR2 SNEGSKA (reference sequence). This CDR3 comprises 12 residues. CDR3 in DNA: TGCAGTGGGCAGGGCTCTAATGAAAAACTGTTTTTT. The encoded protein is CSGQGSNEKLFF.

This clonotype was picked up many times. The chain uses TRBV14 and TRBJ1-2; 9 positions match TRBD1. CDR1 SGHDN and CDR2 FVKESK come from the germline V gene. This CDR3 is 14 amino acids long. The V gene end was trimmed by 1 base and the J gene end by 7 bases; junction bases not matched to a gene: 4. CDR3: CASSQGTGEFGYTF. The CDR3 DNA follows: TGTGCCAGCAGCCAAGGGACAGGGGAATTTGGCTACACCTTC.

This clonotype was seen many times. The chain employs TRBV3-1 and TRBJ1-2, with TRBD1 matching 8 bases. V shed 1 base, J shed 0 bases, and the junction held 1 base outside the gene matches. This CDR3 is built from 15 residues. The V gene's germline CDR1 is LGHDT and CDR2 YNNKEL (reference sequence). The CDR3 nucleotides read TGTGCCAGCAGCCAAGGGACAGGGTCTAACTATGGCTACACCTTC. Protein product: CASSQGTGSNYGYTF.

This clonotype has more than one count but fewer than ten. This chain joins TRBV20-1 and TRBJ2-5; 11 bases agree with TRBD2. Per germline, CDR1 DFQATT and CDR2 SNEGSKA (reference sequence). This CDR3 contains 15 residues. The junction had 3 bases not matched to a gene; V was cut back by 2 bases and J by 1 base. The DNA of the CDR3 is TGCAGTGCTAGATCTACTAGCGGGGGCCAAGAGACCCAGTACTTC. Encoded protein: CSARSTSGGQETQYF.

This clonotype was observed a single time. This chain links TRBV20-1 with TRBJ1-5, with a possible D match to TRBD1 (6 bases). From germline, CDR1 is DFQATT and CDR2 SNEGSKA (reference sequence). There are 16 residues in the CDR3. Between the trimmed V and J ends, which lost 0 bases and 4 bases, there was a span of 16 bases. CDR3 in amino acids: CSARDGGDTLNQPQHF. CDR3 sequence (DNA): TGCAGTGCTAGAGATGGAGGGGACACCCTAAATCAGCCCCAGCATTTT.

The chain carries TRBV11-2 and TRBJ2-6; D is undetermined. Trimming took 1 base from V and 0 from J, leaving 7 bases between them. The germline CDR1 and CDR2 sequences are SGHAT and FQNNGV. The CDR3 consists of 16 residues. CDR3 sequence reads: CASSLVASSGANVLTF. The CDR3 DNA reads TGTGCCAGCAGCTTAGTGGCTTCCTCTGGGGCCAACGTCCTGACTTTC.

In this sample, this clonotype turned up many times. The V call is TRBV29-1, the J call TRBJ2-2; the D is unclear. CDR3 length equals 11 residues. CDR1 is SQVTM and CDR2 is ANQGSEA in the germline V gene. Trimming took off 6 bases at V and 0 bases at J, with 2 bases between the two ends. The CDR3 loop is CSVTNTGELFF. In DNA, the CDR3 is TGCAGCGTAACGAACACCGGGGAGCTGTTTTTT.

This clonotype appeared a few times. The CDR3 loop is CASSEIRGNYGYTF. The CDR3 nucleotides are TGTGCCAGCAGTGAAATCAGGGGGAACTATGGCTACACCTTC. The chain carries TRBV6-1 and TRBJ1-2; 7 bases fit TRBD1. The CDR3 contains 14 residues. J was trimmed by 2 bases and V by 2 bases; bases with no gene match: 2. The germline V gene has CDR1 MNHNS and CDR2 SASEGT.

The rearrangement uses TRBV5-1 and TRBJ2-7, with unresolved D. Germline CDR1 reads SGHRS; CDR2 reads YFSETQ. CDR3 length equals 16 residues. V shed 0 bases and J shed 3 bases, with 16 bases lying between them. CDR3 sequence (DNA): TGCGCCAGCAGCTTGGTATCCACTGCCCCCCTCTACGAGCAGTACTTC. Translated: CASSLVSTAPLYEQYF.

The chain employs TRBV12-3 or TRBV12-4 and TRBJ1-3; 10 bases align to TRBD1. J was trimmed by 2 bases and V by 4 bases; bases with no gene match: 2. The CDR3 runs to 15 residues. The CDR3 DNA reads as TGTGCCAGCAGTTATGACAGGGGGCCTGGAAACACCATATATTTT. Its translation: CASSYDRGPGNTIYF.

The chain links TRBV10-2 to TRBJ1-2, with unresolved D. From germline, CDR1 is WSHSY and CDR2 SAAADI. V lost 3 bases and J lost 2, with 7 bases in between. The CDR3 spans 13 residues. CDR3 coding DNA: TGCGCCAGCAGTGATTTAGGGAACTATGGCTACACCTTC. As protein: CASSDLGNYGYTF.

This clonotype has at least ten counts. The chain couples TRBV20-1 to TRBJ2-7; D not resolved. Trimming removed 3 bases at V and 4 bases at J, with 10 bases between. The length of the CDR3 is 12 residues. Germline V gives CDR1 DFQATT, CDR2 SNEGSKA (reference sequence). CDR3 DNA: TGCAGTGCTAGTCTCGGTAATTACGAGCAGTACTTC. It is translated as CSASLGNYEQYF.

This clonotype was found once. A much bigger clone sits one base away, suggesting this may be a read error. The chain recombines TRBV29-1 with TRBJ2-7; a weak D match, TRBD2 (5 bases). Germline assignment: CDR1 SQVTM and CDR2 ANQGSEA. V shed 4 bases and J shed 0 bases, with 10 bases lying between them. The CDR3 loop spans 13 amino acids. CDR3 in amino acids: CSVGKGSSYEQYF. As DNA, the CDR3 is TGCAGCGTTGGCAAAGGGAGCTCCTACGAGCAGTACTTC.

In regard to this clonotype: With a much larger clone just one base away, this may be a read error. The chain employs TRBV20-1 and TRBJ1-1, with 8 bases matching TRBD1. The germline V gene has CDR1 DFQATT and CDR2 SNEGSKA (reference sequence). With 0 bases clipped from V and 5 bases from J, the junction kept 5 bases outside the gene matches. This CDR3 has 14 residues. The DNA for the CDR3 is TGCAGTGCTAGAGAGCAGGGGGCAAGGACTGAAGCTTTCTTT. Translating gives CSAREQGARTEAFF.